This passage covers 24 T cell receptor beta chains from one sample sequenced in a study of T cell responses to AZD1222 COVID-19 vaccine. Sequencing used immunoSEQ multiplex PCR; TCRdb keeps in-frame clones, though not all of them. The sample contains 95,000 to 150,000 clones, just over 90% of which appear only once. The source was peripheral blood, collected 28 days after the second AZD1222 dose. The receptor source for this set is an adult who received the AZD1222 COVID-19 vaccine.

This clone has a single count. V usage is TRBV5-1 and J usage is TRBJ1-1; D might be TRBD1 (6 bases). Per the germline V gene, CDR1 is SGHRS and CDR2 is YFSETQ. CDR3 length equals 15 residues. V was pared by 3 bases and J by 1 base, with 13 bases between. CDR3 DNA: TGCGCCAGCAGCTCCTCCAGACAGGCGAACACTGAAGCTTTCTTT. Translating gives CASSSSRQANTEAFF. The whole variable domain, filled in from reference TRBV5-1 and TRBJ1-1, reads KAGVTQTPRYLIKTRGQQVTLSCSPISGHRSVSWYQQTPGQGLQFLFEYFSETQRNKGNFPGRFSGRQFSNSRSEMNVSTLELGDSALYLCASSSSRQANTEAFFGQGTRLTVV.

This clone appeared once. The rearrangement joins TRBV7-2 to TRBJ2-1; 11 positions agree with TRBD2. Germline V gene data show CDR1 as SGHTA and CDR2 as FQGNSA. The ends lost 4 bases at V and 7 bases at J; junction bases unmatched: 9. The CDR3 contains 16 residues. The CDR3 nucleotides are TGTGCCAGCAGCTCAATATTTAGCGGGAGGGCGAATGAGCAGTTCTTC. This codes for CASSSIFSGRANEQFF. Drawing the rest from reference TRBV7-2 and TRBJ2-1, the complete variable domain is GAGVSQSPSNKVTEKGKDVELRCDPISGHTALYWYRQSLGQGLEFLIYFQGNSAPDKSGLPSDRFSAERTGGSVSTLTIQRTQQEDSAVYLCASSSIFSGRANEQFFGPGTRLTVL.

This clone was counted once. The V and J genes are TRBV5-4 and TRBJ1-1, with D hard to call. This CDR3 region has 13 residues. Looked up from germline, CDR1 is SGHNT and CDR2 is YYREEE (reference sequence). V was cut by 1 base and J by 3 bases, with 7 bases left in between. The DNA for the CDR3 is TGTGCCAGCAGCTTGAAAAGGGACACTGAAGCTTTCTTT. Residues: CASSLKRDTEAFF.

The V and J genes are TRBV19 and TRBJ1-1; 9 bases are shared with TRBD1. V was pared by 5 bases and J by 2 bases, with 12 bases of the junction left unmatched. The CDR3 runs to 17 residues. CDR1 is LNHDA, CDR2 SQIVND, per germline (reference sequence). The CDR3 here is CASSAPGQGLINTEAFF. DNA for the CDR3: TGTGCCAGTAGTGCTCCGGGACAGGGACTTATTAACACTGAAGCTTTCTTT. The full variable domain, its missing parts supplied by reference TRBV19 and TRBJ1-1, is DGGITQSPKYLFRKEGQNVTLSCEQNLNHDAMYWYRQDPGQGLRLIYYSQIVNDFQKGDIAEGYSVSREKKESFPLTVTSAQKNPTAFYLCASSAPGQGLINTEAFFGQGTRLTVV.

The CDR3 loop is CASSLGDWNSFSTGELFF. CDR3 nucleotide sequence: TGTGCCAGCAGCTTAGGGGACTGGAACTCCTTCTCTACCGGGGAGCTGTTTTTT. The chain uses TRBV11-2 and TRBJ2-2; tentatively, D is TRBD2 (6 bases). The V gene lost 1 base and the J gene lost 5 bases, with 20 bases spanning the gap. The germline V gene has CDR1 SGHAT and CDR2 FQNNGV. The CDR3 covers 18 residues.

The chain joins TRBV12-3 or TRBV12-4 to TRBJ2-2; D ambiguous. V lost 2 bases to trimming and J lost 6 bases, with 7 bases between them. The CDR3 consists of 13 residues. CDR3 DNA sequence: TGTGCCAGCAGTTTATATCAGTCCGGGGAGCTGTTTTTT. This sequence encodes CASSLYQSGELFF.

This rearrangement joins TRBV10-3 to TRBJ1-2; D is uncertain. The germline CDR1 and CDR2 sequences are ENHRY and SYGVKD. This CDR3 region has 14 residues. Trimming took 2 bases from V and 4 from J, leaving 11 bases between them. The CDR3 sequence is CAISEREGSYGYTF. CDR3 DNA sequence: TGTGCCATCAGTGAGCGGGAGGGCTCCTATGGCTACACCTTC.

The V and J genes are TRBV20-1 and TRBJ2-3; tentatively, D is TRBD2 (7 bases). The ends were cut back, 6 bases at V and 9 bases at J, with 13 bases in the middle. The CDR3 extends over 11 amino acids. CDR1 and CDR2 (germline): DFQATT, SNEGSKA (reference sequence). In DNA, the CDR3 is TGCAGTGCCCACCCGGGGGGCACGCAGTATTTT. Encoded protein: CSAHPGGTQYF.

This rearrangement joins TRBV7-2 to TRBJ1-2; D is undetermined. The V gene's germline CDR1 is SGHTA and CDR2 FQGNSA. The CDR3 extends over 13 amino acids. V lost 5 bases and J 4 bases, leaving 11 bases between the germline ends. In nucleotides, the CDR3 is TGTGCCAGCAGCAGCAGTAGCGGCTATGGCTACACCTTC. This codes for CASSSSSGYGYTF.

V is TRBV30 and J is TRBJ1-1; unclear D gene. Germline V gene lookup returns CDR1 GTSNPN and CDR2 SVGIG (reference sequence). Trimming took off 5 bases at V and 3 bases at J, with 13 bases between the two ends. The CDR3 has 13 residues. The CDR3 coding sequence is TGTGCCTGGGCGAATCGAATGGACACTGAAGCTTTCTTT. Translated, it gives CAWANRMDTEAFF.

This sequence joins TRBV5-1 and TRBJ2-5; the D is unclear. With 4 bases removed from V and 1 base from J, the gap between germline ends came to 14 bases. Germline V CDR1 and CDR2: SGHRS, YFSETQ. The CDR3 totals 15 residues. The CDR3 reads CASSPTGQSQETQYF. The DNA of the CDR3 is TGCGCCAGCAGCCCAACCGGTCAGTCCCAAGAGACCCAGTACTTC.

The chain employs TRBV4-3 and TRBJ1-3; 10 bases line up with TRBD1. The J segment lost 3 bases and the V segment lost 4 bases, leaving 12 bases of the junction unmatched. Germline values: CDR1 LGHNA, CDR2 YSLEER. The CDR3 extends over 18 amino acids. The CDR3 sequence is CASSPFFGTGVGGNTIYF. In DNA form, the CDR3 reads TGCGCCAGCAGCCCGTTTTTTGGGACAGGGGTTGGTGGAAACACCATATATTTT.

CDR3 amino acids: CAISPRDRGISGNTIYF. CDR3 nucleotides: TGTGCCATCAGCCCCCGGGACAGGGGAATCTCTGGAAACACCATATATTTT. V and J are TRBV10-3 and TRBJ1-3, with 10 nucleotides matching TRBD1. V shed 6 bases and J 0 bases; nucleotides not matched to a gene: 8. The CDR3 is made up of 17 amino acids. Germline lookup yields CDR1 ENHRY and CDR2 SYGVKD.

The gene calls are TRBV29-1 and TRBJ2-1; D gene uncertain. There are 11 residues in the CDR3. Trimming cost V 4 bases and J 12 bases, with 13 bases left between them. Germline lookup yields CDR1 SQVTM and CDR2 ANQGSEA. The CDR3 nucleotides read TGCAGCGTTGCCCTGCCAAAAGGGCAGTTCTTC. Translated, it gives CSVALPKGQFF.

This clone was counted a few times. Here the CDR3 DNA reads TGCAGCGTTGGGACAGGGGACTACAATGAGCAGTTCTTC. Translating it yields CSVGTGDYNEQFF. The chain links TRBV29-1 to TRBJ2-1; 9 bases are shared with TRBD1. CDR1 and CDR2 from the germline V gene are SQVTM and ANQGSEA. The CDR3 extends over 13 amino acids. The junction had 1 base not matched to a gene; V was cut back by 4 bases and J by 3 bases.

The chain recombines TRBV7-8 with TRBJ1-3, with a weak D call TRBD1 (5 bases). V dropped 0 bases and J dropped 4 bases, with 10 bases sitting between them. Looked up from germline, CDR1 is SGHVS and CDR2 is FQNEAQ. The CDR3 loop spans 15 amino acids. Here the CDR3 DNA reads TGTGCCAGCAGCTTAGCAGGGGTACGGGGAAACACCATATATTTT. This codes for CASSLAGVRGNTIYF.

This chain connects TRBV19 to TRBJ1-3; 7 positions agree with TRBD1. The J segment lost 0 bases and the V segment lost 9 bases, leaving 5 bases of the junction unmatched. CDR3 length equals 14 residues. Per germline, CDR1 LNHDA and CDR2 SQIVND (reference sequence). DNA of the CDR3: TGTGCCAGCGTTACAGGGGCCTCTGGAAACACCATATATTTT. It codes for CASVTGASGNTIYF.

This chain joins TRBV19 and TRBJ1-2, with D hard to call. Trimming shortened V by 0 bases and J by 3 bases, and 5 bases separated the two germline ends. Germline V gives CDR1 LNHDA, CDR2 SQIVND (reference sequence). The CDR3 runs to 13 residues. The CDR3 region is CASSIDLDYGYTF. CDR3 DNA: TGTGCCAGTAGTATAGACTTGGACTATGGCTACACCTTC.

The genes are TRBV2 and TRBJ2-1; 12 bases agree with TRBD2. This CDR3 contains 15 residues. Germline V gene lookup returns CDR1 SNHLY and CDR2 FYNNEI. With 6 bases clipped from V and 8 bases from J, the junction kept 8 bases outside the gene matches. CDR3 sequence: CASSQTSGRRYEQFF. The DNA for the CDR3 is TGTGCCAGCAGCCAAACTAGCGGGAGGCGTTATGAGCAGTTCTTC.

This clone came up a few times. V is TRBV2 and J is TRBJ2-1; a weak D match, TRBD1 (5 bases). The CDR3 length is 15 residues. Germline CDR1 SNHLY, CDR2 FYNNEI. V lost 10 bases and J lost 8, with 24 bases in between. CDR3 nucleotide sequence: TGTGCCACCTCTTCGGACACAAGTAGTGGAGATGAGCAGTTCTTC. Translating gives CATSSDTSSGDEQFF.

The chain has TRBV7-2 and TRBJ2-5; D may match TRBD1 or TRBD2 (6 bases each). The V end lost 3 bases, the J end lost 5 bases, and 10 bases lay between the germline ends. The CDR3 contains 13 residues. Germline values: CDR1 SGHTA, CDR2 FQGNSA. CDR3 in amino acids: CASSFMGGETQYF. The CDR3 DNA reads TGTGCCAGCAGCTTTATGGGGGGCGAGACCCAGTACTTC.

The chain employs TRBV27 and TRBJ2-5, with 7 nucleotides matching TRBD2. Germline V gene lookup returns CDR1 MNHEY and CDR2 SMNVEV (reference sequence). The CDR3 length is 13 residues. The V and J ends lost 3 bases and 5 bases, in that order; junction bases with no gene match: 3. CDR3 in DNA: TGTGCCAGCAGTTTGCGGGGAGGGGAGACCCAGTACTTC. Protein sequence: CASSLRGGETQYF.

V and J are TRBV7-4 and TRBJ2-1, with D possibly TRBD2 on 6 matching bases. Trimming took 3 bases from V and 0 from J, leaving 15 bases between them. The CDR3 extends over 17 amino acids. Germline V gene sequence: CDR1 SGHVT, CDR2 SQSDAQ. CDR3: CASSLNPRDSSYNEQFF. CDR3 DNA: TGTGCCAGCAGCTTGAACCCCCGGGACTCCTCCTACAATGAGCAGTTCTTC.

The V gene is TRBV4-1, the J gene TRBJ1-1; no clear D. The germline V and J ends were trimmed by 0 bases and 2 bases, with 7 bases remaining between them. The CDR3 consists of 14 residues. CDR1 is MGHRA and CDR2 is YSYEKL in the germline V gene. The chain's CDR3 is CASSQDLGNTEAFF. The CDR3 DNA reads TGCGCCAGCAGCCAAGATTTAGGAAACACTGAAGCTTTCTTT.